This TCR beta chain comes out of a study of blood T cell repertoires in COVID-19. The data were produced by immunoSEQ multiplex PCR, yet TCRdb's version contains in-frame clones alone and is incomplete. The sample holds 250,000 to 350,000 clones, less than 85% seen once. The germline CDR1 and CDR2 sequences are SGHKS and YYEKEE (reference sequence). The CDR3 runs to 16 residues. V was clipped by 1 base and J by 0 bases, with 11 bases between them. The sequence came from a human donor with COVID-19, enrolled during active disease. The donor label of this sample is uncertain. The chain has TRBV5-5 and TRBJ1-3; D not resolved. The source material was peripheral blood. The CDR3 DNA follows: TGTGCCAGCAGCTTGCGTTGGGCCAGCTCTGGAAACACCATATATTTT. Translation: CASSLRWASSGNTIYF.